What follows describes a single T cell receptor (beta chain). Its antigen is not identified. The sample is drawn from a study of T cell responses to AZD1222 COVID-19 vaccine. Study background: Samples with a second dose at about 4 or about 12 weeks were pooled together. Study-wide findings and caveats: Nearly half of spike-specific TCRs reportedly go after variant regions that carry no mutations. Repertoires in all cases were sampled only once the peak T cell response had passed.

The protocol was immunoSEQ multiplex PCR, while the TCRdb copy is restricted to in-frame clones and leaves out a portion. The sample lists approximately 140,000 clones, 90% to 95% seen once, with approximately 5% in the top ten. The V and J ends lost 3 bases and 6 bases respectively, with 9 bases between them. This CDR3 is built from 12 residues. Germline-derived CDR1 and CDR2 are ENHRY and SYGVKD. The receptor was isolated from an adult in good health. This chain links TRBV10-3 with TRBJ2-7; TRBD2 is a possible D gene (6 bases). The specimen was peripheral blood, collected on day 0 of AZD1222 vaccination. CDR3 DNA sequence: TGTGCCATCAGTGACCGGGGGTCCGAGCAGTACTTC. It translates to CAISDRGSEQYF.